These 3 T cell receptor beta chains originate from one sample sequenced in a study of graft-versus-host responses after intestinal transplantation. For these receptors, no antigen is known. The data were produced by immunoSEQ multiplex PCR, yet TCRdb's version contains in-frame clones alone and is incomplete. The table shows about 85,000 clones, with more than 85% occurring only once. Material: unstimulated CD8+ T cells sorted from spleen or lymph node cells, obtained before transplant. The receptor set was obtained from a human donor who was the organ donor for an intestinal transplant.

The gene calls are TRBV10-1 and TRBJ2-1; 7 positions match TRBD2. The CDR3 loop spans 12 amino acids. Germline assignment: CDR1 WNHNN and CDR2 SYGVQD (reference sequence). Trimming at V came to 2 bases and at J to 15 bases, leaving 7 bases not matched to a gene. The CDR3 DNA is TGCGCCAGCAGTGAGGGTAGCGGGCCGCTGTTCTTC. It yields the protein CASSEGSGPLFF.

The chain is built from TRBV6-1 and TRBJ2-1; D may be TRBD2 (5 bases). The CDR3 has 14 amino acids. Per germline, CDR1 MNHNS and CDR2 SASEGT. Trimming cost V 4 bases and J 5 bases, with 12 bases left between them. The CDR3 region has the DNA TGTGCCAGCAGTGCGAGAGAGGGTGACAATGAGCAGTTCTTC. Its protein is CASSAREGDNEQFF.

This chain joins TRBV7-8 and TRBJ2-1; D might be TRBD2 (7 bases). Trimming left V 7 bases short and J 8 bases short, with 12 bases between. Germline assignment: CDR1 SGHVS and CDR2 FQNEAQ. The CDR3 has 12 residues. The CDR3 DNA follows: TGTGCCAGCACCCTAGGGGGGGATGAGCAGTTCTTC. Protein sequence: CASTLGGDEQFF. Full variable domain (missing parts from reference TRBV7-8 and TRBJ2-1): GAGVSQSPRYKVAKRGQDVALRCDPISGHVSLFWYQQALGQGPEFLTYFQNEAQLDKSGLPSDRFFAERPEGSVSTLKIQRTQQEDSAVYLCASTLGGDEQFFGPGTRLTVL.